This T cell receptor beta chain was sequenced during a study of cytomegalovirus exposure and HLA in healthy donors. 60 Vbeta and 13 Jbeta primers were used in PCR. Only in-frame clones appear in the TCRdb table, and some are missing; sequencing was by immunoSEQ multiplex PCR. The data contain 150,000 to 250,000 clones, 75% to 85% of them singletons. Sequenced material: PBMCs. The receptor's source is a woman between 45 and 60 years old in good health and CMV-seronegative.

This CDR3 is CASSASGASYNEQFF. The CDR3 DNA sequence: TGTGCCAGTAGTGCAAGCGGGGCCTCCTACAATGAGCAGTTCTTC. The chain uses TRBV19 and TRBJ2-1; 7 bases are a match to TRBD2. V gave up 5 bases and J gave up 0 bases; unmatched junction bases: 4. This CDR3 has 15 amino acids. Germline values: CDR1 LNHDA, CDR2 SQIVND (reference sequence).